This T cell receptor beta chain originates from a study of identical twins. This clonotype has more than one count but fewer than ten. What it recognizes is unknown. After template switching added a universal primer site, the resulting cDNA carried unique molecular identifiers. MiXCR, applied by TCRdb to the 5' RACE reads, yields one record per CDR3 protein. This sample yields roughly 690,000 distinct CDR3 sequences, of which 21% are seen a single time; 4.3% belongs to the top ten. Germline CDR1 is SGDLS and CDR2 is YYNGEE. V was cut by 0 bases and J by 5 bases, with 14 bases left in between. There are 15 residues in the CDR3. Study-level results: Out-of-frame TCR alpha sharing observed in monozygotic twins exceeded model estimates. Out-of-frame beta sequences exhibited a weaker degree of excess twin sharing. The study drew conclusions from cross-sectional statistical analysis, not from following the same donors.

These same data were also listed under a study on T cells expressing NK-cell markers.

The receptor comes from a woman aged 18-29 years in good health. This chain links TRBV9 with TRBJ1-2; no clear D gene. The sample was PBMCs. CDR3 sequence: CASSVGSSGRYGYTF. In DNA form, the CDR3 reads TGTGCCAGCAGCGTAGGGTCCTCGGGGAGATATGGCTACACCTTC.